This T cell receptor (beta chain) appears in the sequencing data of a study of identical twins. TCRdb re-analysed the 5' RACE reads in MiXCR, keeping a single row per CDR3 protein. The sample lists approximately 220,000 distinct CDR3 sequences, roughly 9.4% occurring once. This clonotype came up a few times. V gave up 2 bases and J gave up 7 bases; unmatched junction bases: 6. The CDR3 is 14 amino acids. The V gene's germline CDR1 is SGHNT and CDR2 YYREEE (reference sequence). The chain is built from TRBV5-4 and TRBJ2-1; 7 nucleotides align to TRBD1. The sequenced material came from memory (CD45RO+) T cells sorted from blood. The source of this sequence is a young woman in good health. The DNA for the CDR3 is TGTGCCAGCAGCTTCGGGACAGATGCTAATGAGCAGTTCTTC. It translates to CASSFGTDANEQFF.